This is a list of T cell receptor beta chains from one sample in a study of blood T cells in healthy people across ages. TCRdb recomputed calls from the 5' RACE reads with MiXCR, one row per CDR3 protein. Counted here are 1 million to 1.2 million distinct CDR3 sequences, approximately 38% occurring once; the ten biggest clones make up over 10%. The material sequenced was blood. The receptors here all came from a man younger than 35 in good health. Both conserved end residues are part of each CDR3. Each record gives: D gene, CDR3 length, J gene, clone size, V gene, CDR3 DNA, CDR3 protein. D genes are given only for firm matches. For some rows the clone size is stated as once, few or many, or as a class when expanded; others skip it.

TRBD2	15	TRBJ2-7	few	TRBV29-1	TGCAGCAAGTTGGGGGGTGACGGGGGGTACAATGAGCAGTACTTC	CSKLGGDGGYNEQYF
TRBD1	17	TRBJ2-1	few	TRBV7-2	TGTGCCAGCAGCAATGGGACAGGGGGAACTTATAGGAATGAGCAGTTCTTC	CASSNGTGGTYRNEQFF
.	12	TRBJ2-3	.	TRBV10-3	TGTGCCATCAGTGAGTCATCGGATACGCAGTATTTT	CAISESSDTQYF
.	19	TRBJ2-7	.	TRBV14	TGTGCCAGCAGCCATAAGAATTCCCCGTACAGGGAGGATTCCTACGAGCAGTACTTC	CASSHKNSPYREDSYEQYF
.	14	TRBJ2-5	many	TRBV5-5	TGTGCCAGCAGCTTGTTTGGGACTGAAGAGACCCAGTACTTC	CASSLFGTEETQYF
.	12	TRBJ2-5	few	TRBV20-1	TGCAGTGCTCATGGTCACCAAGAGACCCAGTACTTC	CSAHGHQETQYF
.	14	TRBJ2-2	.	TRBV2	TGTGCCAGCATCCCAGAAGGGGGGACCGGGGAGCTGTTTTTT	CASIPEGGTGELFF
.	13	TRBJ1-1	.	TRBV25-1	TGTGCCAGCAGTGAATTCCTAGACAGGGAAGCTTTCTTT	CASSEFLDREAFF
TRBD1	16	TRBJ2-7	.	TRBV4-1	TGCGCCAGCAGCCAAGATCAGGCGACAGGGTCCTACGAGCAGTACTTC	CASSQDQATGSYEQYF
.	10	TRBJ2-7	many	TRBV5-1	TGCGCCAGCAGCTTCGGGGAGCAGTACTTC	CASSFGEQYF
TRBD2	15	TRBJ2-1	few	TRBV11-1	TGTGCCAGCAGCTTAGCGGCTAGCGGCTACAATGAGCAGTTCTTC	CASSLAASGYNEQFF
TRBD1	15	TRBJ1-1	.	TRBV6-1	TGTGCCAGCAGTGACCCCAGACAGGGCCGGACTGAAGCTTTCTTT	CASSDPRQGRTEAFF
.	14	TRBJ2-2	many	TRBV7-2	TGTGCCAGCAGCTTAAAAGGGGGTACCGGGGAGCTGTTTTTT	CASSLKGGTGELFF
.	14	TRBJ1-1	.	TRBV29-1	TGCAGCGTTGCTATTTGGGGTAAGAACACTGGAGCTTTCTTT	CSVAIWGKNTGAFF
.	14	TRBJ1-1	.	TRBV20-1	TGCAGTGCTAGAGATCGGCAGGGTATCACTGAAGCTTTCTTT	CSARDRQGITEAFF
.	11	TRBJ2-3	many	TRBV20-1	TGCAGTGCGGAAACGACAGATACGCAGTATTTT	CSAETTDTQYF
.	14	TRBJ2-3	many	TRBV7-2	TGTGCCAGCAGCTTAGGTAGCGGAACAGATACGCAGTATTTT	CASSLGSGTDTQYF
.	12	TRBJ1-4	.	TRBV28	TGTGCCAGCAGTGAGGAGCGTGAAAAACTGTTTTTT	CASSEEREKLFF
.	15	TRBJ2-1	.	TRBV24-1	TGTGCCACCAGTGATTTGACAGCCTTGGACAATGAGCAGTTCTTC	CATSDLTALDNEQFF
TRBD1	15	TRBJ2-7	once	TRBV7-2	TGTGCCAGCAGCTTAGCGTCCAGGGGGCCCTACGAGCAGTACTTC	CASSLASRGPYEQYF
.	14	TRBJ2-1	few	TRBV7-2	TGTGCCAGCACCCTCGCCGGCCGTAACAATGAGCAGTTCTTC	CASTLAGRNNEQFF
.	18	TRBJ1-1	.	TRBV5-1	TGCGCCAGCGGCTTCGGCTCAACTATGCTTTCGATGAACACTGAAGCTTTCTTT	CASGFGSTMLSMNTEAFF
.	15	TRBJ2-7	.	TRBV3-1	TGTGCCAGCACACACCGAGGCGGTTCCTCCTACGAGCAGTACTTC	CASTHRGGSSYEQYF
.	13	TRBJ2-5	few	TRBV12-3/TRBV12-4	TGTGCCAGCAGTCATCGACCCCCGCGTAATCCGTACTTC	CASSHRPPRNPYF
.	12	TRBJ2-1	many	TRBV4-2	TGTGCCAGCAGCCAAGTTGACAATGAGCAGTTCTTC	CASSQVDNEQFF
.	16	TRBJ2-7	.	TRBV4-1	TGCGCCAGCAGCCCGGGCCCCGCTTCCACCTCCTACGAGCAGTACTTC	CASSPGPASTSYEQYF
.	12	TRBJ2-1	.	TRBV6-6	TGTGCCAGCAGTTACCGGCTGAATGAGCAGTTCTTC	CASSYRLNEQFF
.	18	TRBJ2-3	.	TRBV9	TGTGCCAGCAGCGTAGCAGGCGGGGGCACATCTAGCACAGATACGCAGTATTTT	CASSVAGGGTSSTDTQYF
TRBD2	16	TRBJ2-3	.	TRBV20-1	TGCAGTGCTAGAGGAACCGCCAGCGGGAGTCTTGATACGCAGTATTTT	CSARGTASGSLDTQYF
.	15	TRBJ2-3	few	TRBV27	TGTGCCAGCAGTTTGTCCGCTAGAAACACAGATACGCAGTATTTT	CASSLSARNTDTQYF
.	16	TRBJ2-7	many	TRBV11-2	TGTGCCAGCAGGCACCCGGGACTCCTCTCCTACAATGAGCAGTACTTC	CASRHPGLLSYNEQYF
TRBD2	16	TRBJ2-1	.	TRBV7-8	TGTGCCAGCAGTCCTAAAGCGGGGATGTCCTACAATGAGCAGTTCTTC	CASSPKAGMSYNEQFF
TRBD1	16	TRBJ1-4	.	TRBV28	TGTGCCAGCAGTCCTGTACCGGGACAGGGGGATGAAAAACTGTTTTTT	CASSPVPGQGDEKLFF
TRBD1	17	TRBJ2-1	.	TRBV25-1	TGTGCCAGCAGTGATGGGTGGACAGGGACCCTTGTCAATGAGCAGTTCTTC	CASSDGWTGTLVNEQFF
TRBD1	15	TRBJ2-7	.	TRBV7-9	TGTGCCAGCAGCTTATCACAGGGGGCAAACTTGGGGCAGTACTTT	CASSLSQGANLGQYF
.	14	TRBJ2-1	.	TRBV28	TGTGCCACCCTGGGGGGCCTCGGCAACAATGAGCAGTTCTTC	CATLGGLGNNEQFF
.	13	TRBJ2-2	.	TRBV20-1	TGCAGTGCGCAACAGGGAACCACCGGGGAGCTGTTTTTT	CSAQQGTTGELFF
.	13	TRBJ1-2	.	TRBV12-3/TRBV12-4	TGTGCCAGCAGTTTAGGGGACACCTATGGCTACACCTTC	CASSLGDTYGYTF
.	14	TRBJ2-7	few	TRBV4-3	TGCGCCAGCAGCATCAGGGACGGAGACTACGAGCAGTACTTC	CASSIRDGDYEQYF
.	14	TRBJ1-1	.	TRBV4-1	TGCGCCACCAAGTTGAACACTGTGGGCACTGAAGCTTTCTTT	CATKLNTVGTEAFF
.	15	TRBJ2-7	.	TRBV5-6	TGTGCCAGCAGCGAATCAGGGGCCACCGGGGACGAGCAGTACTTC	CASSESGATGDEQYF
.	16	TRBJ1-1	.	TRBV24-1	TGTGCCACCAGTGATACCCGGGACACCTCGAACACTGAAGCTTTCTTT	CATSDTRDTSNTEAFF
.	13	TRBJ1-1	.	TRBV20-1	TGCAGTGCGCAAGTACTGATGAACACTGAAGCTTTCTTT	CSAQVLMNTEAFF
TRBD2	13	TRBJ2-1	.	TRBV29-1	TGCAGCACGGGGAGCGGGGTGGACAATGAGCAGTTCTTC	CSTGSGVDNEQFF
.	17	TRBJ1-2	.	TRBV27	TGTGCCAGCAGTTTATTCCCTAGGGTGGCCCCGTTTTATGGCTACACCTTC	CASSLFPRVAPFYGYTF
TRBD1	15	TRBJ1-1	.	TRBV2	TGTGCCAGCAGAAGAGACAGGGGGCAGGACACTGAGGCTTTCTTT	CASRRDRGQDTEAFF
.	14	TRBJ2-5	.	TRBV7-9	TGTGCCAGCAGCTTAGTAACAGGGAGTGAGACCCAGTACTTC	CASSLVTGSETQYF
.	12	TRBJ1-4	.	TRBV18	TGTGCCAGCTCACCCCCCCACGGAAAACTGTTTTTT	CASSPPHGKLFF
TRBD1	15	TRBJ1-2	few	TRBV9	TGTGCCAGCAGCGCCACCGGGACAGGGTTGCATGGCTACACCTTC	CASSATGTGLHGYTF
TRBD1	15	TRBJ2-7	few	TRBV9	TGTGCCAGCAGCGTAGAGGACAGGACCTACAATGAGCAGTACTTC	CASSVEDRTYNEQYF
TRBD1	16	TRBJ2-7	few	TRBV27	TGTGCCAGCAGTTCAAAGGGGGACAGCAGTTTCTACGAGCAGTACTTC	CASSSKGDSSFYEQYF
.	15	TRBJ2-7	few	TRBV4-3	TGCGCCAGCAGCCAAGACTCAGGGAGTTCCTACGAGCAGTACTTC	CASSQDSGSSYEQYF
TRBD2	14	TRBJ2-1	few	TRBV20-1	TGCAGTGCTAGGGCAGGGAGGGGTTACAATGAGCAGTTCTTC	CSARAGRGYNEQFF
TRBD1	15	TRBJ1-1	.	TRBV5-1	TGCGCCAGCAGTCTGGACAGGGGTGGGAACACTGAAGCTTTCTTT	CASSLDRGGNTEAFF
.	20	TRBJ2-6	few	TRBV7-9	TGTGCCAGCACCCCCCCGTCAGGTTATAAGGGTTACTCTGGGGCCAACGTCCTGACTTTC	CASTPPSGYKGYSGANVLTF
.	16	TRBJ1-2	few	TRBV14	TGTGCCAGCAGCCAAGATCTAGGGGCCCGCGTATATGGCTACACCTTC	CASSQDLGARVYGYTF
.	15	TRBJ1-5	.	TRBV5-8	TGTGCCAGCAGCTTGGTTCCCGGGTGGCAACAGCCCCAGCATTTT	CASSLVPGWQQPQHF
.	14	TRBJ2-7	.	TRBV7-2	TGTGCCAGCAGCTTACAGGGTCCCCTTTACGAGCAGTACTTC	CASSLQGPLYEQYF
.	12	TRBJ2-7	.	TRBV29-1	TGCAGCGTTGTCCAAGGGGGGTACGAGCAGTACTTC	CSVVQGGYEQYF
.	15	TRBJ2-2	few	TRBV6-1	TGTGCCAGCAAGAGGACTTACACGAACACCGGGGAGCTGTTTTTT	CASKRTYTNTGELFF